This TCR beta chain was observed in a study of immune cell composition in non-small cell lung cancer. The normal lung sample lay at least 3 cm, and maximally far, from the tumour. Assay: immunoSEQ multiplex PCR; the TCRdb copy retains only in-frame clones and omits some. This sample has approximately 6,000 clones; 71% occur once, and the top ten carry under 6%. This CDR3 comprises 17 residues. The V and J ends lost 2 bases and 0 bases respectively, with 13 bases between them. CDR1 MDHEN and CDR2 SYDVKM come from the germline V gene. The sequence came from a human donor with non-small cell lung cancer. Sequencing input: non-adjacent lung tissue. The chain employs TRBV28 and TRBJ1-4; D not resolved. CDR3 coding DNA: TGTGCCAGCAGTTTACGAGGTTTCGGGACAACTAATGAAAAACTGTTTTTT. This gives the protein CASSLRGFGTTNEKLFF.